This TCR beta chain was documented in a study of OX40 agonist ivuxolimab in advanced cancers. Whole-study findings and limits: Expanded clones belonging to CD8+ T cells outnumbered, on average, those of CD4+.

Sequenced by immunoSEQ multiplex PCR; TCRdb stores in-frame clones only, minus some. This sample carries 35,000 to 45,000 clones, roughly 86% of them seen once, and the ten largest clones take 21%. This clone has a handful of counts. Its cognate antigen is unknown. The source is an adult with an advanced solid tumor such as melanoma, head and neck, liver or kidney cancer. The material sequenced was CD4+ or CD8+ T cells sorted from blood, taken in a trial of the OX40 agonist ivuxolimab.

The CDR3 DNA is TGTGCCAGCAGCTACTTTGTGACAGGGGTCAATCAGCCCCAGCATTTT. Translating gives CASSYFVTGVNQPQHF. The genes are TRBV4-2 and TRBJ1-5; 8 bases agree with TRBD1. Trimming at V came to 5 bases and at J to 3 bases, leaving 9 bases not matched to a gene. Germline loops: CDR1 LGHNA, CDR2 YNFKEQ. CDR3 length: 16 amino acids.